The clone carrying this T cell receptor (beta chain) turned up a few times. Its antigen is still unknown. Healthy bone marrow donors formed the donor group. The sample is drawn from a study of cytomegalovirus exposure and HLA in healthy donors. Trimming stripped 4 bases from V and 6 bases from J, with 16 bases between. Germline CDR1 reads MNHEY; CDR2 reads SMNVEV (reference sequence). The CDR3 is 14 amino acids. PCR primers comprised 60 Vbeta and 13 Jbeta primers. This table comes from immunoSEQ multiplex PCR, and its TCRdb copy is limited to in-frame clones, with some not included. There are roughly 100,000 clones in the sample; over 65% occur only once, and approximately 1.5% lies in the top ten. Study-wide results and caveats: Certain indistinguishable V segments, among them TRBV6-2 and TRBV6-3, were excluded. Later analysis showed most CMV-associated TCR beta chains appearing HLA-restricted. Cytomegalovirus association was listed for about 150 TCR beta chains.

This receptor was obtained from a woman aged 40-49 years in good health and CMV-seronegative. This chain joins TRBV27 and TRBJ2-7, with D possibly being TRBD2 (6 bases). The sample comprised PBMCs. CDR3 nucleotide sequence: TGTGCCAGCAGTTACCAGTACGGGACTCTCGAGCAGTACTTC. It yields the protein CASSYQYGTLEQYF.